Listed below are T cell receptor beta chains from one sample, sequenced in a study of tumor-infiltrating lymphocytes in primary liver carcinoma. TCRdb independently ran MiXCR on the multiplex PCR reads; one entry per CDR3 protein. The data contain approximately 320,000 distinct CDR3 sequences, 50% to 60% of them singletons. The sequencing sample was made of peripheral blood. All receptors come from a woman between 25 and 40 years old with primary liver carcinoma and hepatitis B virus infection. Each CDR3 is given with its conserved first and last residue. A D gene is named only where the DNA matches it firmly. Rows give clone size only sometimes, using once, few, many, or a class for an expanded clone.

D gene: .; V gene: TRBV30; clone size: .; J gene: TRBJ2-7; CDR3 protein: CAWSVREEQYF; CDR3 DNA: TGTGCCTGGAGTGTGAGGGAAGAGCAGTACTTC
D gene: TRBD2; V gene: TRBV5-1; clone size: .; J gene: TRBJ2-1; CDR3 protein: CATGGGLSNEQFF; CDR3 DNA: TGCGCGACCGGGGGGGGCCTAAGCAATGAGCAGTTCTTC
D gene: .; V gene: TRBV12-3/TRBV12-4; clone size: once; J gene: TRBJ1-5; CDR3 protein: CASSPRGRAGGNQPQHF; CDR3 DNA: TGTGCCAGCAGTCCAAGGGGTAGGGCTGGCGGCAATCAGCCCCAGCATTTT
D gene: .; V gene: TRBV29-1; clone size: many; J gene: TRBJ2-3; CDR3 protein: CSGQGVTQYF; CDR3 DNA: TGCAGCGGGCAGGGAGTTACGCAGTATTTT
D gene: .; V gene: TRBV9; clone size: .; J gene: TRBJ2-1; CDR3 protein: CASSVDLFNEQFF; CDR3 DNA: TGTGCCAGCAGCGTAGATCTCTTTAATGAGCAGTTCTTC
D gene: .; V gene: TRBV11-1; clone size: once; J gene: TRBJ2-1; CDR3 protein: CASNLSGGRGEQFF; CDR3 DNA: TGTGCCAGCAACTTATCGGGCGGACGAGGGGAGCAGTTCTTC
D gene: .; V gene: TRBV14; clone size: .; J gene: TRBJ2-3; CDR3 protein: CASSHYLTGGNTQYF; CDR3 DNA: TGTGCCAGCAGCCATTATTTAACCGGGGGAAATACGCAGTATTTT
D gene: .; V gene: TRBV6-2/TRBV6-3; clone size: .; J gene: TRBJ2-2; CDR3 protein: CASGGGAVGTGELFF; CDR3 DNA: TGTGCCAGCGGAGGGGGGGCCGTAGGCACCGGGGAGCTGTTTTTT
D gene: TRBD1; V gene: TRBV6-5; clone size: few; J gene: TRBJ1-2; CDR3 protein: CASSPWRTGHPLTF; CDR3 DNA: TGTGCCAGCAGTCCTTGGCGGACAGGGCATCCTCTCACCTTC
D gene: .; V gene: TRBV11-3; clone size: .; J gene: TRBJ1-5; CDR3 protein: CASSFVRGSHNQPQHF; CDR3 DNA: TGTGCCAGCAGCTTTGTCCGCGGATCGCACAATCAGCCCCAGCATTTT